Listed below are T cell receptor beta chains from one sample, sequenced in a study of T cell repertoires in cytomegalovirus infection. TCRdb itself ran the reads through MiXCR, one entry per CDR3 protein. Among some 110,000 distinct CDR3 sequences listed, around 10% were seen once. These receptors lack a known antigen. Material: PBMCs, sequenced either directly or after in vitro stimulation (not recorded which). These receptors originate from a human donor in good health (CMV status not recorded). Some clones in this sample may be carry-over from other donors' samples. Both conserved end residues are part of each CDR3. D genes are given only for firm matches. The listing skips clone size in some rows; elsewhere it reads once, few, many or a size class.

>few|TRBJ2-1|TRBV10-1|TRBD2
CASSKGLGGEQFF
TGCGCCAGCAGTAAGGGACTAGGCGGAGAGCAGTTCTTC
>many|TRBJ1-1|TRBV2|-
CASSGLAGVSTEAFF
TGTGCCAGCAGTGGTTTAGCAGGGGTATCCACTGAAGCTTTCTTT
>many|TRBJ2-5|TRBV27|-
CASSLSVGGQETQYF
TGTGCCAGCAGTTTATCGGTGGGGGGACAAGAGACCCAGTACTTC
>-|TRBJ1-6|TRBV6-1|TRBD1
CASSALPGGASGNSPLHF
TGTGCCAGCAGTGCCCTCCCAGGGGGGGCTAGCGGGAATTCACCCCTCCACTTT
>many|TRBJ1-5|TRBV12-3/TRBV12-4|-
CASSSPRWSGRGNQPQHF
TGTGCCAGCAGTTCCCCTCGATGGTCAGGGAGAGGCAATCAGCCCCAGCATTTT
>few|TRBJ2-2|TRBV12-3/TRBV12-4|-
CASSSRTGELFF
TGTGCCAGCAGTTCACGCACCGGGGAGCTGTTTTTT
>few|TRBJ1-1|TRBV28|-
CASSLGKTKAFF
TGTGCCAGCAGTTTAGGGAAAACAAAAGCTTTCTTT
>-|TRBJ1-4|TRBV11-2|-
CASSFSATNEKLFF
TGTGCCAGCAGCTTCAGTGCAACTAATGAAAAACTGTTTTTT
>many|TRBJ2-1|TRBV7-9|-
CASSPGLTRGSNEQFF
TGTGCCAGCAGCCCGGGACTTACTAGGGGGTCCAATGAGCAGTTCTTC
>few|TRBJ2-2|TRBV11-3|-
CASSLALQMNFGELFF
TGTGCCAGCAGCTTAGCCCTACAAATGAATTTTGGGGAGCTGTTTTTT
>many|TRBJ2-3|TRBV7-2|-
CASSLDPADTQYF
TGTGCCAGCAGCTTAGATCCTGCAGATACGCAGTATTTT
>-|TRBJ1-6|TRBV12-3/TRBV12-4|TRBD1
CASSLGDRGGYSPLHF
TGTGCCAGCAGCCTCGGGGACAGGGGAGGATATTCACCCCTCCACTTT
>few|TRBJ2-2|TRBV4-3|TRBD2
CASSQDLASGSPGELFF
TGCGCCAGCAGCCAAGATCTTGCTAGCGGGAGCCCCGGGGAGCTGTTTTTT
>many|TRBJ2-3|TRBV7-2|-
CASSFEGADTQYF
TGTGCCAGCAGCTTCGAGGGGGCAGATACGCAGTATTTT
>many|TRBJ2-3|TRBV5-4|-
CASIPRARGVADTQYF
TGTGCCAGCATTCCACGGGCCAGGGGCGTCGCAGATACGCAGTATTTT
>many|TRBJ1-1|TRBV7-2|TRBD1
CASSLEGTGVIEAFF
TGTGCCAGCAGCTTAGAAGGGACAGGGGTGATTGAAGCTTTCTTT
>few|TRBJ2-1|TRBV7-2|-
CASSLAADLPRQFF
TGTGCCAGCAGCTTAGCGGCAGACCTACCCCGTCAGTTCTTC
>many|TRBJ2-1|TRBV12-5|-
CASGLEGGVSHNEQFF
TGTGCTAGTGGTTTGGAGGGGGGGGTTTCACACAATGAGCAGTTCTTC
>many|TRBJ2-2|TRBV7-2|-
CASSLARGRTGELFF
TGTGCCAGCAGCTTAGCTCGAGGGCGAACCGGGGAGCTGTTTTTT
>once|TRBJ2-5|TRBV7-7|-
CASSSSTATETQYF
TGTGCTAGCAGCAGCTCGACCGCTACAGAGACCCAGTACTTC
>-|TRBJ2-1|TRBV9|TRBD2
CASSGPTGGRVNNEQFF
TGTGCCAGCAGCGGACCGACGGGCGGGAGGGTCAACAATGAGCAGTTCTTC
>many|TRBJ2-3|TRBV7-6|-
CASSVLPGGTDTQYF
TGTGCCAGCAGCGTCCTCCCCGGGGGAACAGATACGCAGTATTTT
>many|TRBJ1-5|TRBV7-2|-
CASSFTGLNQPQHF
TGTGCCAGCAGTTTTACAGGGCTCAATCAGCCCCAGCATTTT
>-|TRBJ1-1|TRBV30|-
CAWSGMNTEAFF
TGTGCCTGGAGCGGGATGAACACTGAAGCTTTCTTT
>few|TRBJ2-2|TRBV12-3/TRBV12-4|TRBD1
CASLLGQGNTGELFF
TGTGCCAGCCTATTGGGACAGGGAAACACCGGGGAGCTGTTTTTT
>-|TRBJ2-1|TRBV6-1|TRBD2
CASSPLAGGEGNEQFF
TGTGCCAGCAGCCCTTTAGCGGGAGGCGAGGGAAACGAGCAGTTCTTC
>-|TRBJ1-3|TRBV14|-
CASSAGFSGNTIYF
TGTGCCAGCAGTGCAGGATTCTCTGGAAACACCATATATTTT
>-|TRBJ2-1|TRBV7-3|TRBD2
CASSYLLAGGYNEQFF
TGTGCCAGCAGCTACCTTCTAGCGGGGGGTTACAATGAGCAGTTCTTC
>-|TRBJ2-2|TRBV6-1|TRBD2
CASKKREGYTGELFF
TGTGCCAGCAAGAAGCGGGAGGGCTACACCGGGGAGCTGTTTTTT
>many|TRBJ1-2|TRBV7-2|TRBD1
CASSHRGDRNYGYTF
TGTGCCAGCAGCCACCGAGGGGACAGGAACTATGGCTACACCTTC
>-|TRBJ2-1|TRBV7-3|TRBD1
CASSPGTANEQFF
TGTGCCAGCAGCCCCGGGACAGCCAATGAGCAGTTCTTC
>-|TRBJ2-3|TRBV12-3/TRBV12-4|TRBD2
CASSPRAGPYTDTQYF
TGTGCCAGCAGTCCGAGAGCGGGACCGTACACAGATACGCAGTATTTT
>many|TRBJ2-4|TRBV12-3/TRBV12-4|TRBD2
CASSSQRDQNIQYF
TGTGCCAGCAGTTCACAGCGGGATCAAAACATTCAGTACTTC
>many|TRBJ2-7|TRBV7-2|TRBD2
CASSLHRGRGSYEQYF
TGTGCCAGCAGCTTACATCGCGGGAGAGGGTCCTACGAGCAGTACTTC
>many|TRBJ2-1|TRBV12-3/TRBV12-4|TRBD2
CASSAGGPLEQFF
TGTGCCAGCAGTGCGGGAGGGCCCCTTGAGCAGTTCTTC
>-|TRBJ2-6|TRBV19|-
CASRNRWAGANVLTF
TGTGCCAGTAGGAACAGGTGGGCTGGGGCCAACGTCCTGACTTTC
>many|TRBJ2-7|TRBV6-5|TRBD2
CASSYSRLAGTYEQYF
TGTGCCAGCAGTTACTCGAGACTAGCGGGTACCTACGAGCAGTACTTC
>few|TRBJ1-1|TRBV20-1|TRBD1
CSARQPSGGTEAFF
TGCAGTGCTAGACAACCATCAGGGGGGACTGAAGCTTTCTTT
>-|TRBJ2-5|TRBV27|TRBD2
CASRSSGRQETQYF
TGTGCCAGCAGGTCTAGCGGGAGACAAGAGACCCAGTACTTC
>many|TRBJ2-3|TRBV5-1|-
CASSLQGTDTQYF
TGTGCCAGCAGCTTACAGGGCACAGATACGCAGTATTTT
>few|TRBJ1-1|TRBV12-3/TRBV12-4|-
CASSPLSGNTEAFF
TGTGCCAGCAGTCCCTTAAGTGGGAACACTGAAGCTTTCTTT
>few|TRBJ2-6|TRBV12-3/TRBV12-4|-
CASSPTGGISGANVLTF
TGTGCCAGCAGTCCGACGGGGGGCATCTCTGGGGCCAACGTCCTGACTTTC